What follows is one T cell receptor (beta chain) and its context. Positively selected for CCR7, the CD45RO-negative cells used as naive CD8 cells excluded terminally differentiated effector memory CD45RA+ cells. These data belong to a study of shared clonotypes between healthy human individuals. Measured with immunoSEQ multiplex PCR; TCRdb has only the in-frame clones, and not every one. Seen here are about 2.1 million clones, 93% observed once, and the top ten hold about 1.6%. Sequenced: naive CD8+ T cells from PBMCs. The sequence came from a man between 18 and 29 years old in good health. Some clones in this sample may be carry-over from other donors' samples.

Written as DNA, the CDR3 is TGTGCCAGCAGCGTAGAAGCTAGTAGGATTGAGCAGTTCTTC. Protein: CASSVEASRIEQFF. The chain has TRBV9 and TRBJ2-1; no definite D call. With 0 bases removed from V and 9 bases from J, the gap between germline ends came to 13 bases. CDR1 and CDR2 from the germline V gene are SGDLS and YYNGEE. CDR3 size: 14 residues.